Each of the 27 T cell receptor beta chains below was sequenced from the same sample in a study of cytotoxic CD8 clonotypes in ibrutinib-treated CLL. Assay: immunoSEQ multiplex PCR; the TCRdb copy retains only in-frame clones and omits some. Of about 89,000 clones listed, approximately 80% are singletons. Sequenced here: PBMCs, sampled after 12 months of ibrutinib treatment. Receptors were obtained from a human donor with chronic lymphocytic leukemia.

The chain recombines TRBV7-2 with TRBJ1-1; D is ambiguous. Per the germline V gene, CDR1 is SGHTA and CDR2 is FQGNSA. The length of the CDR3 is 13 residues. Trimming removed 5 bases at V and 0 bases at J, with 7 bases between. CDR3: CASSQVLNTEAFF. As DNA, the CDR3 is TGTGCCAGCAGCCAGGTTTTGAACACTGAAGCTTTCTTT.

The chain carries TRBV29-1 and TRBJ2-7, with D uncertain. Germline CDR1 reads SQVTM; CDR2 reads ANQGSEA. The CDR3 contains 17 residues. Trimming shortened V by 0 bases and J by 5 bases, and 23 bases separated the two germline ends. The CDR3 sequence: CSVEDWSGGRRTNEQYF. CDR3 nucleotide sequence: TGCAGCGTTGAAGATTGGAGTGGTGGCAGAAGGACGAACGAGCAGTACTTC.

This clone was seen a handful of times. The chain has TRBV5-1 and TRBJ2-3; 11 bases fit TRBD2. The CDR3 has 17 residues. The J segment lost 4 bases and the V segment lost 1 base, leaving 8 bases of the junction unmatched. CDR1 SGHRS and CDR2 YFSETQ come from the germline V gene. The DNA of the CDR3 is TGCGCCAGCAGCTTGAGTAGACTAGCGGGGATGTCAGATACGCAGTATTTT. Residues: CASSLSRLAGMSDTQYF.

The CDR3 loop reads CASRTETAASGYTF. Written as DNA, the CDR3 is TGTGCCAGCAGAACAGAGACAGCCGCTTCAGGCTACACCTTC. This chain uses TRBV6-6 with TRBJ1-2, with D maybe TRBD1 (5 bases). Germline loops: CDR1 MNHNY, CDR2 SVGAGI (reference sequence). The CDR3 loop spans 14 amino acids. With 6 bases removed from V and 8 bases from J, the gap between germline ends came to 19 bases.

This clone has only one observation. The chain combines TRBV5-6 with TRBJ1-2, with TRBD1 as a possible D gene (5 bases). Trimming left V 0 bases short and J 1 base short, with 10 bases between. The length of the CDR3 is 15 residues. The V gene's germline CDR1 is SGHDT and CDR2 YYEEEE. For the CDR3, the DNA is TGTGCCAGCAGCTTGGACAGGAAATTTAACTATGGCTACACCTTC. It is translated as CASSLDRKFNYGYTF.

DNA of the CDR3: TGCAGCGTTGAACGGGGATCCGGGAACACTGAAGCTTTCTTT. Translation: CSVERGSGNTEAFF. This chain connects TRBV29-1 to TRBJ1-1; D is unclear. This CDR3 contains 14 residues. Per the germline V gene, CDR1 is SQVTM and CDR2 is ANQGSEA. Deletions cut 2 bases from V and 1 base from J, with 11 bases between.

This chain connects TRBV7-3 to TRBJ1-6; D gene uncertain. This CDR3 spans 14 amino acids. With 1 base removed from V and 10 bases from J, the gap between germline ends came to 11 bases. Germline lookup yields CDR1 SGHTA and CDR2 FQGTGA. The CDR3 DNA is TGTGCCAGCAGCTTAAACGCCGTGGAATCACCCCTCCACTTT. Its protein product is CASSLNAVESPLHF.

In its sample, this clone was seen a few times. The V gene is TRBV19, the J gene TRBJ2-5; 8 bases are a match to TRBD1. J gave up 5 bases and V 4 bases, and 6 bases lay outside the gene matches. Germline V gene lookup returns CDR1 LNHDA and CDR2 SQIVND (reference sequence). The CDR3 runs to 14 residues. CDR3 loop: CASSRGQGGETQYF. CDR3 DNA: TGTGCCAGTAGTAGAGGACAGGGTGGGGAGACCCAGTACTTC.

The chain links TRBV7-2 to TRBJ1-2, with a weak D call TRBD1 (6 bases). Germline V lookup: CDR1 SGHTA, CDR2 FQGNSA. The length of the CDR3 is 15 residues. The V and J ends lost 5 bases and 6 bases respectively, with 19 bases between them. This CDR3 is CASSPQPQGINGYTF. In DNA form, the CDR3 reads TGTGCCAGCAGCCCGCAACCACAGGGTATTAATGGCTACACCTTC.

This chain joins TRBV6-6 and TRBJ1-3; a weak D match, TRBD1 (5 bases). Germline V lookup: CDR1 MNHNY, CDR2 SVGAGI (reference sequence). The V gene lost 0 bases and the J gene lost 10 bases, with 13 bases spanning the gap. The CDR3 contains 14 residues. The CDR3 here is CASSYSMGGRTIYF. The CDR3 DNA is TGTGCCAGCAGTTACTCGATGGGGGGAAGAACCATATATTTT.

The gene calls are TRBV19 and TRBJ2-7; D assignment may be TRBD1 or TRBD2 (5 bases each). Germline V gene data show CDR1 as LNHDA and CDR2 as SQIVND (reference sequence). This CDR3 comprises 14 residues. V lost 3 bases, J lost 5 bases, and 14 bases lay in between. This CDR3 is CASSIRSRDHEQYF. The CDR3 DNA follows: TGTGCCAGTAGTATCAGATCCAGGGACCACGAGCAGTACTTC.

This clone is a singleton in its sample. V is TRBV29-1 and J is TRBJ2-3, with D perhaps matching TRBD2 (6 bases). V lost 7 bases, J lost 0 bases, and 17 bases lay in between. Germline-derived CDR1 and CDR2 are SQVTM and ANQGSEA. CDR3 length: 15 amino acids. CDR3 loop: CSAGRGDLSTDTQYF. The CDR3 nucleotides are TGCAGCGCCGGGAGAGGGGACTTAAGCACAGATACGCAGTATTTT.

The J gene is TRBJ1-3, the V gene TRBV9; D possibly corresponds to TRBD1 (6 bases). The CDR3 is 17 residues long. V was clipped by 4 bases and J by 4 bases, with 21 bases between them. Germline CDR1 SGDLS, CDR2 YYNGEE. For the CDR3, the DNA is TGTGCCAGCAGCTTCAGCGGATACAGGGCTTCCGGAAACACCATATATTTT. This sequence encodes CASSFSGYRASGNTIYF.

CDR3 DNA: TGTGCCAGTAGTATCCAGGGGGACTCACCCCTCCACTTT. Protein: CASSIQGDSPLHF. The chain employs TRBV19 and TRBJ1-6; 7 bases agree with TRBD1. Germline V gene lookup returns CDR1 LNHDA and CDR2 SQIVND (reference sequence). V shed 3 bases and J 10 bases; nucleotides not matched to a gene: 3. The CDR3 is made up of 13 amino acids.

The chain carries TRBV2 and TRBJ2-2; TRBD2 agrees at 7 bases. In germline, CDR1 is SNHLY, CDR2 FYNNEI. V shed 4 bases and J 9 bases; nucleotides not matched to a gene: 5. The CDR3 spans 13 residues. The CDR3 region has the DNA TGTGCCAGCAGTGGGACTAGTGGAAGGGAGCTGTTTTTT. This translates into CASSGTSGRELFF.

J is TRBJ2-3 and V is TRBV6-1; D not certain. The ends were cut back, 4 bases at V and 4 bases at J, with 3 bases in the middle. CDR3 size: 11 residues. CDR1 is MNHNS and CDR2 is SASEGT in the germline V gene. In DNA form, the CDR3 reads TGTGCCAGCAGTGTCTCAGATACGCAGTATTTT. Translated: CASSVSDTQYF.

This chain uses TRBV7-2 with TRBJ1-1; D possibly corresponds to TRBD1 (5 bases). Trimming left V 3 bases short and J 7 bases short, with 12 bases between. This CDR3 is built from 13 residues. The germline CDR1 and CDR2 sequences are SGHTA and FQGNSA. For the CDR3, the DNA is TGTGCCAGCAGCTTTTTGACAGTAAGTGAAGCTTTCTTT. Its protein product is CASSFLTVSEAFF.

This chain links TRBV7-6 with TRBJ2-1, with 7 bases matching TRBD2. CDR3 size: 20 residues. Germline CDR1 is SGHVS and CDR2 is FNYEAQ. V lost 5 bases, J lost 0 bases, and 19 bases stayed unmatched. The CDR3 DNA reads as TGTGCCAGCAGCCAACTTAGTAGCTCGGCGGGAGACAGCTCCTACAATGAGCAGTTCTTC. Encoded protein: CASSQLSSSAGDSSYNEQFF.

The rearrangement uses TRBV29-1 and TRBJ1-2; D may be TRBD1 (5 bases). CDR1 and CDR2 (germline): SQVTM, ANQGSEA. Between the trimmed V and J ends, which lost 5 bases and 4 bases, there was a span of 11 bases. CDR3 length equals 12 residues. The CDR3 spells CSVLPGLYGYTF. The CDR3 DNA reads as TGCAGCGTTTTGCCGGGGCTCTATGGCTACACCTTC. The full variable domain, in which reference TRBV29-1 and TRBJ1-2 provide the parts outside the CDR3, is SAVISQKPSRDICQRGTSLTIQCQVDSQVTMMFWYRQQPGQSLTLIATANQGSEATYESGFVIDKFPISRPNLTFSTLTVSNMSPEDSSIYLCSVLPGLYGYTFGSGTRLTVV.

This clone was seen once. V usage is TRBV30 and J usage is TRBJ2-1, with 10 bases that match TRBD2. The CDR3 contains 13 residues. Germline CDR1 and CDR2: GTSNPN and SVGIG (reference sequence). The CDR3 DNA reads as TGTGCTGCTATAGCGGGGGGTCACAATGAGCAGTTCTTC. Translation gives CAAIAGGHNEQFF.

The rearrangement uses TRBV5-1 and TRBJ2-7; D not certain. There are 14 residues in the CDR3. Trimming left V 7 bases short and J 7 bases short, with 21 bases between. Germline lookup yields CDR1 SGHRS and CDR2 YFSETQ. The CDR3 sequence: CASGPGDPSREQYF. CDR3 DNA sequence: TGCGCCAGCGGACCAGGAGACCCTTCTCGTGAGCAGTACTTC.

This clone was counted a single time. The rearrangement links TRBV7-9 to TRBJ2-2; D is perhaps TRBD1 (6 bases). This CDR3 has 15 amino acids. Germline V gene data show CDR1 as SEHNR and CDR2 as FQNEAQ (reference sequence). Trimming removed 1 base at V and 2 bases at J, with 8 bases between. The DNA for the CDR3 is TGTGCCAGCAGCTTAGGGACAGATAACACCGGGGAGCTGTTTTTT. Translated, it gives CASSLGTDNTGELFF.

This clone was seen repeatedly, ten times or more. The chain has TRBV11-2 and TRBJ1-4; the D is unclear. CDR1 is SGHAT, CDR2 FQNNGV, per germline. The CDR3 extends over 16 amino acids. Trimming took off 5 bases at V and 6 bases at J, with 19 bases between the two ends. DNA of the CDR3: TGTGCCAGCAGCAGGGCAGGCGGTGGGGAAGATGAAAAACTGTTTTTT. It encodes CASSRAGGGEDEKLFF.

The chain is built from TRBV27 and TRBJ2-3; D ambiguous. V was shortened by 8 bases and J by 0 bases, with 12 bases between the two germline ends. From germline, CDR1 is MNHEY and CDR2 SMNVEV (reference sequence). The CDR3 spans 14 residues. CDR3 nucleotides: TGTGCCAGCGCGTCACAAGCTAGCACAGATACGCAGTATTTT. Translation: CASASQASTDTQYF.

The CDR3 sequence: CASSVIDEQFF. Here the CDR3 DNA reads TGTGCCAGCAGCGTGATAGATGAGCAGTTCTTC. This chain connects TRBV9 to TRBJ2-1; D not certain. V shed 2 bases and J shed 8 bases, with 5 bases lying between them. The CDR3 is 11 amino acids. Germline CDR1 and CDR2: SGDLS and YYNGEE.

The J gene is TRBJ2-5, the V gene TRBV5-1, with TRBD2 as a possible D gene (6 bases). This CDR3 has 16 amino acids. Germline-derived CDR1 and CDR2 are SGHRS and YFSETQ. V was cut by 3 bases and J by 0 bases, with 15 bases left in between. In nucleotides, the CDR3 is TGCGCCAGCAGCTCCCTGCGGGACCCAAACCAAGAGACCCAGTACTTC. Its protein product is CASSSLRDPNQETQYF.

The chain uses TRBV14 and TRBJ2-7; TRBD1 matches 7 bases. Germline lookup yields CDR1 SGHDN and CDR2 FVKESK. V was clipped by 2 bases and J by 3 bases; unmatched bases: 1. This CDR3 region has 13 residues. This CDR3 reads CASSQRQGYEQYF. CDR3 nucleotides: TGTGCCAGCAGCCAACGACAGGGCTACGAGCAGTACTTC.